This is a list of T cell receptor beta chains from one sample in a study of somatic mutations in cytotoxic T cells in rheumatoid arthritis. Sequencing used immunoSEQ multiplex PCR; TCRdb keeps in-frame clones, though not all of them. The sample lists 850 to 1,000 clones; approximately 84% were seen once. What was sequenced was CD8+ T cells sorted from blood. The receptors originated from a woman aged 55-69 years with rheumatoid arthritis. Each CDR3 is given with its conserved first and last residue. The D gene is left open where the match is weak. Expanded clones are given a class, and other clones once, few, many or no size at all.

J: TRBJ2-5
D: -
size: -
V: TRBV7-9
DNA: TGTGCCAGCAGCTCCCGGGGTCAAGAGACCCAGTACTTC
CDR3: CASSSRGQETQYF

J: TRBJ1-6
D: TRBD1
size: -
V: TRBV6-1
DNA: TGTGCCAGCAGTGAACGGGACAGTGAGTTTTCACCCCTCCACTTT
CDR3: CASSERDSEFSPLHF

J: TRBJ2-5
D: -
size: -
V: TRBV2
DNA: TGTGCCAGCAGTGTAGTACTCAAGACCCAGTACTTC
CDR3: CASSVVLKTQYF

J: TRBJ2-5
D: TRBD2
size: -
V: TRBV7-2
DNA: TGTGCCAGCAGCCCTTCCGGGACTAGGGCTGAGACCCAGTACTTC
CDR3: CASSPSGTRAETQYF

J: TRBJ2-7
D: -
size: few
V: TRBV6-1
DNA: TGTGCCAGCAGTGAAGAGGGGTCCTACGAGCAGTACTTC
CDR3: CASSEEGSYEQYF

J: TRBJ1-1
D: -
size: large
V: TRBV4-1
DNA: TGCGCCAGCAGCCACAGTCAGGGGTCGAACACTGAAGCTTTCTTT
CDR3: CASSHSQGSNTEAFF

J: TRBJ1-2
D: -
size: -
V: TRBV2
DNA: TGTGCCAGCAGCCTTTACAGGGAACATAACTATGGCTACACCTTC
CDR3: CASSLYREHNYGYTF

J: TRBJ1-1
D: -
size: few
V: TRBV5-4
DNA: TGTGCCAGCAGCTTGGGACCCGGGATCGAAGCTTTCTTT
CDR3: CASSLGPGIEAFF

J: TRBJ1-4
D: TRBD1
size: -
V: TRBV7-9
DNA: TGTGCCAGCAGGGGTGACAGGGGGCACTTCAGAATTGAAAAACTGTTTTTT
CDR3: CASRGDRGHFRIEKLFF

J: TRBJ2-3
D: TRBD2
size: -
V: TRBV5-1
DNA: TGCGCCAGCAGCCTGGAACCGTGGCTAGCGGGCACAGATACGCAGTATTTT
CDR3: CASSLEPWLAGTDTQYF

J: TRBJ2-7
D: TRBD1
size: -
V: TRBV6-1
DNA: TGTGCCAGCGCCCGGGACAGGGGATCCTACGAGCAGTACTTC
CDR3: CASARDRGSYEQYF

J: TRBJ2-1
D: -
size: -
V: TRBV4-1
DNA: TGCGCCAGCAGCCAACCGTCGAGCTCCTACAATGAGCAGTTCTTC
CDR3: CASSQPSSSYNEQFF